One and the same sample provided the 24 T cell receptor beta chains below, sequenced in a study of shared clonotypes between healthy human individuals. TCRdb's table, derived via immunoSEQ multiplex PCR, lists solely in-frame clones and lacks some. The sample has more than 400,000 clones; about 78% are singletons. Specimen: PBMCs. The origin of the receptors is a woman in her forties in good health. Some clones in this sample may be carry-over from other donors' samples.

The chain recombines TRBV5-4 with TRBJ2-1, with a possible D match to TRBD2 (7 bases). The CDR3 runs 17 residues. V lost 1 base to trimming and J lost 1 base, with 15 bases between them. Germline V gene sequence: CDR1 SGHNT, CDR2 YYREEE (reference sequence). CDR3 nucleotides: TGTGCCAGCAGCTTGAAGGGGGGGGACACTTCCTACAATGAGCAGTTCTTC. It encodes CASSLKGGDTSYNEQFF. Using reference TRBV5-4 and TRBJ2-1 for the parts outside the CDR3, the full variable domain is ETGVTQSPTHLIKTRGQQVTLRCSSQSGHNTVSWYQQALGQGPQFIFQYYREEENGRGNFPPRFSGLQFPNYSSELNVNALELDDSALYLCASSLKGGDTSYNEQFFGPGTRLTVL.

J is TRBJ2-7 and V is TRBV7-2; D gene ambiguous. The V end was cut by 5 bases, the J end by 0 bases, with 11 bases between. There are 14 residues in the CDR3. Germline assignment: CDR1 SGHTA and CDR2 FQGNSA. DNA for the CDR3: TGTGCCAGCAGCCCAACGAGTAGCTCCTACGAGCAGTACTTC. It encodes CASSPTSSSYEQYF.

V usage is TRBV10-3 and J usage is TRBJ2-7; TRBD2 matches at 10 bases. Germline V gene sequence: CDR1 ENHRY, CDR2 SYGVKD. This CDR3 is 15 amino acids long. V was clipped by 6 bases and J by 3 bases; unmatched bases: 8. CDR3: CAIRTSSGSYYEQYF. CDR3 coding DNA: TGTGCCATCAGGACTTCTAGCGGGAGTTACTACGAGCAGTACTTC.

This chain links TRBV9 with TRBJ2-3, with D perhaps matching TRBD2 (5 bases). With 6 bases removed from V and 0 bases from J, the gap between germline ends came to 11 bases. The CDR3 covers 14 residues. The germline V gene has CDR1 SGDLS and CDR2 YYNGEE. The CDR3 reads CASKGAVSTDTQYF. The CDR3 nucleotides read TGTGCCAGCAAGGGAGCGGTAAGCACAGATACGCAGTATTTT.

The genes are TRBV4-2 and TRBJ2-1, with TRBD1 matching over 8 bases. The CDR3 contains 18 residues. Germline V gives CDR1 LGHNA, CDR2 YNFKEQ. V lost 4 bases to trimming and J lost 8 bases; unmatched junction nucleotides: 19. CDR3 loop: CASSRSVQGGLDGYEQFF. In nucleotides, the CDR3 is TGTGCCAGCAGCCGCTCGGTACAGGGGGGTTTAGATGGCTATGAGCAGTTCTTC.

The chain combines TRBV10-3 with TRBJ1-1, with 8 nucleotides matching TRBD1. V gave up 8 bases and J gave up 4 bases; unmatched junction bases: 9. Germline-derived CDR1 and CDR2 are ENHRY and SYGVKD. The CDR3 has 14 amino acids. The CDR3 DNA is TGTGCCATCGAGAAAGACAGGGGTATCACTGAAGCTTTCTTT. Protein product: CAIEKDRGITEAFF.

V and J are TRBV28 and TRBJ2-5, with D perhaps matching TRBD1 or TRBD2 (6 bases each). Trimming left V 5 bases short and J 2 bases short, with 18 bases between. Per germline, CDR1 MDHEN and CDR2 SYDVKM. The CDR3 extends over 16 amino acids. The CDR3 DNA reads as TGTGCCAGCAGTGGCGGGACACCTAGGGGGCAAGAGACCCAGTACTTC. Its translation is CASSGGTPRGQETQYF. Full variable domain (remainder filled in from reference TRBV28 and TRBJ2-5): DVKVTQSSRYLVKRTGEKVFLECVQDMDHENMFWYRQDPGLGLRLIYFSYDVKMKEKGDIPEGYSVSREKKERFSLILESASTNQTSMYLCASSGGTPRGQETQYFGPGTRLLVL.

The rearrangement uses TRBV7-3 and TRBJ2-2, with D unclear. Trimming shortened V by 3 bases and J by 0 bases, and 2 bases separated the two germline ends. CDR1 and CDR2 from the germline V gene are SGHTA and FQGTGA. This CDR3 has 13 amino acids. The DNA of the CDR3 is TGTGCCAGCAGCTTCGCGAACACCGGGGAGCTGTTTTTT. It encodes CASSFANTGELFF.

Notes on this clone: A read error may produce the germline difference seen at one junction end. The DNA for the CDR3 is TGTGCCAGTAATATAGGCAGGGGATTTGGTCAGCCCCAGCATTTT. Translated, it gives CASNIGRGFGQPQHF. The chain has TRBV19 and TRBJ1-5; perhaps TRBD1 as D (6 bases). The CDR3 consists of 15 residues. The germline V gene encodes CDR1 LNHDA and CDR2 SQIVND (reference sequence).

The rearrangement joins TRBV19 to TRBJ2-2; D possibly corresponds to TRBD1 (6 bases). The CDR3 is 14 amino acids. The V end lost 6 bases, the J end lost 5 bases, and 13 bases lay between the germline ends. CDR1 and CDR2 from the germline V gene are LNHDA and SQIVND (reference sequence). The CDR3 spells CASSAGVLTGELFF. CDR3 nucleotide sequence: TGTGCCAGTAGCGCAGGGGTTCTAACCGGGGAGCTGTTTTTT.

The sample holds a few counts of this clone. This chain links TRBV7-8 with TRBJ2-1, with 12 bases identical to TRBD2. The CDR3 runs to 16 residues. Germline V gene lookup returns CDR1 SGHVS and CDR2 FQNEAQ. V shed 6 bases and J 5 bases; nucleotides not matched to a gene: 8. This chain's CDR3 is CASRRTGLAGHNEQFF. The CDR3 bases are TGTGCCAGCAGACGAACGGGACTAGCGGGCCACAATGAGCAGTTCTTC.

This clone was counted only a few times. The J gene is TRBJ1-3, the V gene TRBV5-1; 9 bases agree with TRBD1. The CDR3 contains 15 residues. The germline V gene has CDR1 SGHRS and CDR2 YFSETQ. V dropped 2 bases and J dropped 2; count of bases not matched to a gene: 2. Here the CDR3 DNA reads TGCGCCAGCAGCTTCGGGACAGGGCCTGGAAACACCATATATTTT. Its protein is CASSFGTGPGNTIYF.

The rearrangement links TRBV28 to TRBJ2-1; either TRBD1 or TRBD2 may fit D (7 bases each). Germline CDR1 and CDR2: MDHEN and SYDVKM. V shed 6 bases and J shed 0 bases, with 18 bases lying between them. This CDR3 comprises 17 residues. In DNA, the CDR3 is TGTGCCAGCAGCCTCCCAGGGGGGGGAAGCTCCTACAATGAGCAGTTCTTC. Amino acids: CASSLPGGGSSYNEQFF.

The V gene is TRBV30, the J gene TRBJ2-5, with 8 nucleotides matching TRBD2. Germline V lookup: CDR1 GTSNPN, CDR2 SVGIG (reference sequence). This CDR3 contains 12 residues. V dropped 5 bases and J dropped 7; count of bases not matched to a gene: 6. CDR3 sequence: CAWGLAGGTQYF. The DNA for the CDR3 is TGTGCCTGGGGACTAGCTGGGGGGACCCAGTACTTC.

This rearrangement joins TRBV30 to TRBJ1-5; the match to TRBD1 covers 7 bases. CDR1 and CDR2 from the germline V gene are GTSNPN and SVGIG (reference sequence). V shed 1 base, J shed 0 bases, and the junction held 9 bases outside the gene matches. The CDR3 is made up of 17 amino acids. CDR3 sequence: CAWSASGGWVSNQPQHF. CDR3 DNA sequence: TGTGCCTGGAGTGCCTCAGGGGGGTGGGTTAGCAATCAGCCCCAGCATTTT.

V is TRBV5-8 and J is TRBJ2-3; D not resolved. V lost 4 bases and J 6 bases, leaving 12 bases between the germline ends. Germline V gene data show CDR1 as SGHTS and CDR2 as YDEGEE. The CDR3 is made up of 13 amino acids. CDR3: CASSQDPRDTQYF. The CDR3 coding sequence is TGTGCCAGCAGCCAAGACCCTCGGGATACGCAGTATTTT. The whole variable domain, remainder taken from reference TRBV5-8 and TRBJ2-3, is EAGVTQSPTHLIKTRGQQATLRCSPISGHTSVYWYQQALGLGLQFLLWYDEGEERNRGNFPPRFSGRQFPNYSSELNVNALELEDSALYLCASSQDPRDTQYFGPGTRLTVL.

The chain uses TRBV5-8 and TRBJ2-3; D perhaps matches TRBD1 (6 bases). Germline V CDR1 and CDR2: SGHTS, YDEGEE. With 0 bases removed from V and 3 bases from J, the gap between germline ends came to 8 bases. This CDR3 spans 14 amino acids. CDR3 residues: CASSLVGATDTQYF. As DNA, the CDR3 is TGTGCCAGCAGCTTGGTGGGGGCGACAGATACGCAGTATTTT.

The V and J genes are TRBV28 and TRBJ1-4; 7 positions match TRBD1. Per the germline V gene, CDR1 is MDHEN and CDR2 is SYDVKM. J was trimmed by 11 bases and V by 6 bases; bases with no gene match: 15. The CDR3 extends over 15 amino acids. Here the CDR3 DNA reads TGTGCCAGCAGCTTTCAGACAGGGTTAGTGGAGAAACTGTTTTTT. The encoded protein is CASSFQTGLVEKLFF.

This rearrangement joins TRBV6-5 to TRBJ2-5, with TRBD2 identical over 8 bases. The assigned J gene may be wrong: the sequence end matches TRBJ2-7 better. Germline V CDR1 and CDR2: MNHEY, SVGAGI. This CDR3 is 15 amino acids long. CDR3 loop: CASTLTPDSGGEQYF. CDR3 bases: TGTGCCAGCACCCTTACCCCGGACAGCGGGGGCGAGCAGTACTTC.

The rearrangement uses TRBV9 and TRBJ2-7; D might be TRBD1 (6 bases). Per germline, CDR1 SGDLS and CDR2 YYNGEE. The CDR3 is 13 amino acids. The V and J ends lost 5 bases and 5 bases respectively, with 14 bases between them. CDR3 loop: CASSFTGFDEQYF. DNA for the CDR3: TGTGCCAGCAGTTTCACAGGGTTCGACGAGCAGTACTTC.

The rearrangement uses TRBV6-6 and TRBJ2-5, with 13 bases that match TRBD2. V gave up 6 bases and J gave up 2 bases; unmatched junction bases: 3. CDR1 is MNHNY, CDR2 SVGAGI, per germline (reference sequence). The CDR3 consists of 15 residues. In DNA, the CDR3 is TGTGCCAGCAGGACGACTAGCGGGAGGCAAGAGACCCAGTACTTC. Translated: CASRTTSGRQETQYF.

V gene TRBV6-1 combines with J gene TRBJ2-5; tentatively, D is TRBD1 (6 bases). Germline values: CDR1 MNHNS, CDR2 SASEGT. Trimming removed 3 bases from V and 1 base from J, with 12 bases in between. The CDR3 is made up of 15 amino acids. The CDR3 bases are TGTGCCAGCAGTGATACAGGGCTCCCCCAAGAGACCCAGTACTTC. Protein: CASSDTGLPQETQYF.

The V and J genes are TRBV28 and TRBJ2-1; TRBD2 matches 10 bases. The germline CDR1 and CDR2 sequences are MDHEN and SYDVKM. J was trimmed by 6 bases and V by 6 bases; bases with no gene match: 11. The CDR3 has 16 amino acids. CDR3 residues: CASRPAGAGGPNEQFF. The CDR3 nucleotides read TGTGCCAGCAGACCCGCTGGAGCGGGAGGGCCCAATGAGCAGTTCTTC.

The chain carries TRBV6-1 and TRBJ2-3, with 11 bases that match TRBD2. The CDR3 totals 15 residues. Germline assignment: CDR1 MNHNS and CDR2 SASEGT. The ends lost 3 bases at V and 7 bases at J; junction bases unmatched: 6. The CDR3 region has the DNA TGTGCCAGCAGTGAGAGGACTAGCGGGCTGAATACGCAGTATTTT. It is translated as CASSERTSGLNTQYF.